The rows below give T cell receptor beta chains drawn from one sample of a study of identical twins' blood T cells. TCRdb itself ran the 5' RACE reads through MiXCR, one entry per CDR3 protein. The top ten clones hold roughly 5.5% of a sample with a few hundred thousand distinct CDR3 sequences, roughly 30% of them seen once. The sequenced sample consisted of PBMCs. The origin of the receptors is a woman aged 18-49 years in good health. The CDR3 runs from the conserved cysteine through the conserved F or W. The order of the fields is V gene, J gene, CDR3 protein.

v_gene: TRBV3-1; j_gene: TRBJ1-2; CDR3aa: CASSQDQAGRGYTF
v_gene: TRBV6-1; j_gene: TRBJ1-1; CDR3aa: CASSEQRTGRTEAFF
v_gene: TRBV7-2; j_gene: TRBJ2-1; CDR3aa: CASSQDSNYNEQFF
v_gene: TRBV12-3/TRBV12-4; j_gene: TRBJ1-1; CDR3aa: CTSSLEEVVKTFF
v_gene: TRBV29-1; j_gene: TRBJ2-2; CDR3aa: CSVLGSPNTGELFF
v_gene: TRBV27; j_gene: TRBJ2-7; CDR3aa: CASSLAHEQYF
v_gene: TRBV20-1; j_gene: TRBJ1-5; CDR3aa: CSAREPITGVRGPQHF
v_gene: TRBV5-1; j_gene: TRBJ2-3; CDR3aa: CASSKTGVVGDTQYF
v_gene: TRBV2; j_gene: TRBJ2-2; CDR3aa: CASRSVGELFF
v_gene: TRBV19; j_gene: TRBJ1-1; CDR3aa: CASSIRTGANTEAFF
v_gene: TRBV13; j_gene: TRBJ1-2; CDR3aa: CASSLGDGSYGYTF
v_gene: TRBV7-3; j_gene: TRBJ1-1; CDR3aa: CASSLIGSGTEAFF
v_gene: TRBV30; j_gene: TRBJ1-2; CDR3aa: CAWSTGGDYGYTF
v_gene: TRBV19; j_gene: TRBJ1-1; CDR3aa: CASSRGPGHLVNTEAFF
v_gene: TRBV7-2; j_gene: TRBJ1-1; CDR3aa: CASSLNAGDTEAFF
v_gene: TRBV20-1; j_gene: TRBJ2-1; CDR3aa: CSAPSVSYAIEQFF